This T cell receptor (beta chain) was sequenced during a study of long-term antiretroviral therapy in people with HIV. Across the whole study: Specimens dating back about a decade before the 2015 immediate-ART recommendation are the oldest included.

This CDR3 is built from 13 residues. In germline, CDR1 is SGHVS, CDR2 FQNEAQ. Trimming took off 1 base at V and 4 bases at J, with 7 bases between the two ends. Survey-level immunoSEQ v3.0 assays were run. The protocol was immunoSEQ multiplex PCR, while the TCRdb copy is restricted to in-frame clones and leaves out a portion. The sample has 25,000 to 35,000 clones, over 80% seen once. The starting material was unsorted PBMCs, obtained 3.2 years before starting antiretroviral therapy. The receptor comes from a man in his fifties with HIV. This chain connects TRBV7-8 to TRBJ1-1; D is unclear. The CDR3 region has the DNA TGTGCCAGCAGCTTAGTGGGGTCCACTGAAGCTTTCTTT. This codes for CASSLVGSTEAFF.